The 29 T cell receptor beta chains listed next were all sequenced from one sample in a study of T cells in tumors after PD-1 blockade. Some clones are missing from TCRdb's copy, which holds only in-frame ones; the method was immunoSEQ multiplex PCR. The table has over 60,000 clones, under 80% seen once. The material sequenced was PBMCs, taken after anti-PD-1 treatment. These receptors were taken from a human donor with basal cell carcinoma.

The chain is built from TRBV28 and TRBJ1-5; D call uncertain. The CDR3 runs 10 residues. V dropped 8 bases and J dropped 6 bases, with 5 bases sitting between them. Germline V gene data show CDR1 as MDHEN and CDR2 as SYDVKM. The CDR3 sequence: CASSSQPQHF. CDR3 nucleotides: TGTGCCAGCTCAAGTCAGCCCCAGCATTTT.

This chain uses TRBV5-1 with TRBJ1-2, with 7 nucleotides matching TRBD1. CDR1 and CDR2 from the germline V gene are SGHRS and YFSETQ. Unmatched junction bases numbered 6, after V lost 2 bases and J lost 5 bases. This CDR3 is 14 amino acids long. CDR3 DNA: TGCGCCAGCAGCTTTTCCGGGACAGAGTATGGCTACACCTTC. Encoded protein: CASSFSGTEYGYTF. The complete variable domain, with remaining parts taken from reference TRBV5-1 and TRBJ1-2, reads KAGVTQTPRYLIKTRGQQVTLSCSPISGHRSVSWYQQTPGQGLQFLFEYFSETQRNKGNFPGRFSGRQFSNSRSEMNVSTLELGDSALYLCASSFSGTEYGYTFGSGTRLTVV.

The chain has TRBV20-1 and TRBJ2-3; D not resolved. Germline CDR1 is DFQATT and CDR2 is SNEGSKA (reference sequence). Trimming removed 5 bases at V and 6 bases at J, with 9 bases between. The CDR3 runs to 11 residues. The DNA for the CDR3 is TGCAGTGCTGTCCTGGGTGATACGCAGTATTTT. It specifies CSAVLGDTQYF.

This CDR3 is CASSDRGFSTDTQYF. The CDR3 nucleotides read TGTGCCAGCAGTGACAGGGGGTTTAGCACAGATACGCAGTATTTT. V gene TRBV27 combines with J gene TRBJ2-3; 9 bases are a match to TRBD1. Trimming removed 5 bases from V and 0 bases from J; junction bases left unmatched: 3. The CDR3 consists of 15 residues. Germline loops: CDR1 MNHEY, CDR2 SMNVEV (reference sequence).

This clone was counted between two and nine times. V usage is TRBV27 and J usage is TRBJ1-3; TRBD1 matches at 8 bases. CDR3 length: 14 amino acids. The germline V gene encodes CDR1 MNHEY and CDR2 SMNVEV (reference sequence). Trimming removed 4 bases from V and 3 bases from J; junction bases left unmatched: 2. DNA for the CDR3: TGTGCCAGCAGTTCAGGGGGCTTTGGAAACACCATATATTTT. Protein: CASSSGGFGNTIYF.

The V gene is TRBV2, the J gene TRBJ2-3; possibly TRBD1 for D (6 bases). The V gene lost 2 bases and the J gene lost 1 base, with 13 bases spanning the gap. Germline values: CDR1 SNHLY, CDR2 FYNNEI. The CDR3 covers 16 residues. The CDR3 reads CASSEKGRGGTDTQYF. CDR3 bases: TGTGCCAGCAGTGAAAAGGGCAGGGGCGGCACAGATACGCAGTATTTT.

The chain joins TRBV19 to TRBJ2-1; D gene unclear. The CDR3 totals 13 residues. Trimming cost V 5 bases and J 6 bases, with 11 bases left between them. Germline CDR1 and CDR2: LNHDA and SQIVND (reference sequence). The CDR3, as DNA: TGTGCCAGTAGTGAGGCTGCTCCCAATGAGCAGTTCTTC. Amino acid sequence: CASSEAAPNEQFF.

The rearrangement joins TRBV6-6 to TRBJ2-7, with a weak D call TRBD1 (5 bases). The CDR3 runs to 14 residues. Per germline, CDR1 MNHNY and CDR2 SVGAGI (reference sequence). V shed 0 bases and J shed 0 bases, with 6 bases lying between them. The CDR3 DNA follows: TGTGCCAGCAGTTACTCGACAGACTCCTACGAGCAGTACTTC. Residues: CASSYSTDSYEQYF.

The chain recombines TRBV24-1 with TRBJ2-2; 9 bases agree with TRBD1. This CDR3 contains 15 residues. Trimming took 3 bases from V and 7 from J; bases not matched to a gene: 5. Germline lookup yields CDR1 KGHDR and CDR2 SFDVKD. In DNA, the CDR3 is TGTGCCACCAGTGATAGGGACAGGGAGAGCGGGGAGCTGTTTTTT. It codes for CATSDRDRESGELFF.

The chain employs TRBV5-1 and TRBJ1-4, with TRBD1 as a possible D gene (6 bases). CDR3 length: 15 amino acids. Per the germline V gene, CDR1 is SGHRS and CDR2 is YFSETQ. Trimming left V 4 bases short and J 2 bases short, with 12 bases between. Here the CDR3 reads CASSPTGSTNEKLFF. The CDR3 nucleotides are TGCGCCAGCAGCCCAACAGGGTCGACTAATGAAAAACTGTTTTTT.

This sequence joins TRBV30 and TRBJ1-1; perhaps TRBD1 as D (5 bases). The CDR3 sequence is 14 residues long. Deletions cut 2 bases from V and 0 bases from J, with 10 bases between. Germline CDR1 is GTSNPN and CDR2 is SVGIG (reference sequence). The CDR3: CAWSHTGMNTEAFF. CDR3 DNA: TGTGCCTGGAGTCACACAGGCATGAACACTGAAGCTTTCTTT.

The rearrangement links TRBV6-4 to TRBJ2-1, with 9 bases identical to TRBD2. CDR1 and CDR2 (germline): MRHNA, SNTAGT. The CDR3 runs 15 residues. V lost 2 bases to trimming and J lost 8 bases; unmatched junction nucleotides: 7. This CDR3 is CASSDGGGARDEQFF. In DNA, the CDR3 is TGTGCCAGCAGTGACGGCGGGGGGGCCAGGGATGAGCAGTTCTTC.

The J gene is TRBJ1-2, the V gene TRBV24-1; D uncertain. Germline CDR1 and CDR2: KGHDR and SFDVKD. V lost 0 bases and J 5 bases, leaving 9 bases between the germline ends. The CDR3 loop spans 14 amino acids. The CDR3 coding sequence is TGTGCCACCAGTGATTTGGAAGGAAGGTATGGCTACACCTTC. Encoded protein: CATSDLEGRYGYTF.

V usage is TRBV19 and J usage is TRBJ2-2, with 8 bases lining up with TRBD2. The germline gives CDR1 LNHDA, CDR2 SQIVND (reference sequence). This CDR3 comprises 16 residues. The V and J ends lost 3 bases and 5 bases, in that order; junction bases with no gene match: 8. This CDR3 reads CASSMNSGEGTGELFF. The CDR3 DNA reads TGTGCCAGTAGTATGAATAGCGGGGAAGGGACCGGGGAGCTGTTTTTT. Full variable domain (remainder filled in from reference TRBV19 and TRBJ2-2): DGGITQSPKYLFRKEGQNVTLSCEQNLNHDAMYWYRQDPGQGLRLIYYSQIVNDFQKGDIAEGYSVSREKKESFPLTVTSAQKNPTAFYLCASSMNSGEGTGELFFGEGSRLTVL.

This clone turned up a few times. The rearrangement joins TRBV29-1 to TRBJ2-7; perhaps D is TRBD1 or TRBD2 (5 bases each). There are 15 residues in the CDR3. Trimming removed 2 bases from V and 6 bases from J, with 20 bases in between. CDR1 SQVTM and CDR2 ANQGSEA come from the germline V gene. In DNA, the CDR3 is TGCAGCGTTGAAACGGGTGCGAGGGGTATGGGCGAGCAGTACTTC. It translates to CSVETGARGMGEQYF.

The J gene is TRBJ1-1, the V gene TRBV5-6; D unresolved. Germline V gene data show CDR1 as SGHDT and CDR2 as YYEEEE. This CDR3 has 11 amino acids. The V gene lost 1 base and the J gene lost 6 bases, with 4 bases spanning the gap. The CDR3 sequence is CASSLRSEAFF. The CDR3 bases are TGTGCCAGCAGCTTGAGATCTGAAGCTTTCTTT.

The chain uses TRBV3-1 (or the pseudogene TRBV3-2) and TRBJ2-7, with 9 bases that match TRBD2. The CDR3 covers 15 residues. The junction had 7 bases not matched to a gene; V was cut back by 0 bases and J by 7 bases. The V gene's germline CDR1 is LGHDT and CDR2 YNNKEL (reference sequence). CDR3 region: CASSQERLAGSEQYF. The DNA of the CDR3 is TGTGCCAGCAGCCAAGAAAGGCTAGCGGGGAGTGAGCAGTACTTC.

The V gene is TRBV7-9, the J gene TRBJ2-1; maybe TRBD2 (5 bases). Trimming took off 0 bases at V and 2 bases at J, with 11 bases between the two ends. The CDR3 covers 16 residues. The V gene's germline CDR1 is SEHNR and CDR2 FQNEAQ (reference sequence). This CDR3 reads CASSLAMARAYNEQFF. The CDR3 coding sequence is TGTGCCAGCAGCTTAGCTATGGCGCGGGCCTACAATGAGCAGTTCTTC.

The chain uses TRBV5-1 and TRBJ2-5, with TRBD1 matching over 7 bases. J lost 4 bases, V lost 4 bases, and 4 bases had no gene match. Germline CDR1 SGHRS, CDR2 YFSETQ. The CDR3 length is 13 residues. The CDR3 region is CASSEGASETQYF. CDR3 nucleotides: TGCGCCAGCAGCGAGGGGGCCTCAGAGACCCAGTACTTC.

The rearrangement joins TRBV5-3 to TRBJ2-7; D gene ambiguous. TRBV5-3 is marked as an open reading frame, function uncertain. The CDR3 is 12 residues long. Trimming took off 0 bases at V and 3 bases at J, with 4 bases between the two ends. CDR3 protein: CARSLGCYEQYF. CDR3 coding DNA: TGTGCCAGAAGCTTGGGTTGCTACGAGCAGTACTTC.

This clone has only a few counts. The chain couples TRBV9 to TRBJ1-2; D gene ambiguous. Trimming pared 0 bases from V and 6 bases from J, leaving 9 bases between. CDR3 length: 13 residues. In germline, CDR1 is SGDLS, CDR2 YYNGEE. CDR3 DNA sequence: TGTGCCAGCAGCGTAGACGGCGGGAATGGCTACACCTTC. Encoded protein: CASSVDGGNGYTF.

The chain combines TRBV14 with TRBJ1-5, with a possible D match to TRBD1 (6 bases). The CDR3 runs to 14 residues. In germline, CDR1 is SGHDN, CDR2 FVKESK. V lost 4 bases, J lost 4 bases, and 11 bases lay in between. CDR3 DNA: TGTGCCAGCAGCCTGGGGGGGCTTAATCAGCCCCAGCATTTT. It is translated as CASSLGGLNQPQHF.

This chain connects TRBV4-1 to TRBJ2-7; TRBD2 agrees at 11 bases. CDR3 length equals 16 residues. V lost 4 bases, J lost 2 bases, and 7 bases stayed unmatched. Germline lookup yields CDR1 MGHRA and CDR2 YSYEKL. CDR3: CASSLSTSGGTYEQYF. The CDR3 DNA reads TGCGCCAGCAGCCTAAGTACTAGCGGGGGCACCTACGAGCAGTACTTC.

The chain combines TRBV3-1 (or the pseudogene TRBV3-2) with TRBJ2-1, with 7 bases matching TRBD1. This CDR3 comprises 14 residues. Germline assignment: CDR1 LGHDT and CDR2 YNNKEL (reference sequence). J was trimmed by 7 bases and V by 6 bases; bases with no gene match: 9. The CDR3 spells CASSPDNRGNEQFF. CDR3 bases: TGTGCCAGCAGTCCAGATAACAGGGGAAATGAGCAGTTCTTC.

The V gene is TRBV6-5, the J gene TRBJ1-2, with D possibly being TRBD1 (6 bases). Per germline, CDR1 MNHEY and CDR2 SVGAGI. The length of the CDR3 is 13 residues. The V end lost 0 bases, the J end lost 8 bases, and 10 bases lay between the germline ends. The CDR3 region is CASSYSGGQGYTF. The CDR3 DNA is TGTGCCAGCAGTTACTCGGGGGGGCAAGGCTACACCTTC.

With regard to this clone: This sample also contains other DNA sequences that code for the same CDR3. The CDR3 sequence: CASSLETGDGNTIYF. The CDR3 bases are TGCGCCAGCAGCTTGGAAACAGGGGACGGAAACACCATATATTTT. This chain links TRBV5-1 with TRBJ1-3, with TRBD1 matching 7 bases. Trimming cost V 0 bases and J 4 bases; bases outside gene matches: 4. Looked up from germline, CDR1 is SGHRS and CDR2 is YFSETQ. This CDR3 spans 15 amino acids.

This clone appeared a few times. J is TRBJ1-1 and V is TRBV19, with a tentative D call TRBD1 (5 bases). V shed 3 bases and J shed 1 base, with 6 bases lying between them. Germline CDR1 LNHDA, CDR2 SQIVND (reference sequence). The CDR3 has 13 amino acids. The CDR3 DNA reads as TGTGCCAGTAGTATGCAGGGGAACACTGAAGCTTTCTTT. Protein sequence: CASSMQGNTEAFF.

This clone was detected a few times. The rearrangement joins TRBV15 to TRBJ1-1; D is unclear. The germline V and J ends were trimmed by 3 bases and 1 base, with 6 bases remaining between them. The germline V gene has CDR1 LNHNV and CDR2 YYDKDF (reference sequence). The CDR3 runs to 13 residues. The CDR3 reads CATSRSTNTEAFF. DNA for the CDR3: TGTGCCACCAGCAGGTCAACGAACACTGAAGCTTTCTTT.

V gene TRBV2 combines with J gene TRBJ1-5; D possibly corresponds to TRBD1 (6 bases). This CDR3 spans 16 amino acids. Germline-derived CDR1 and CDR2 are SNHLY and FYNNEI. Deletions cut 3 bases from V and 7 bases from J, with 19 bases between. CDR3 nucleotide sequence: TGTGCCAGCAGTGACATGCTAACAGGGAAGGGGCAGCCCCAGCATTTT. This encodes CASSDMLTGKGQPQHF. Filled out from reference TRBV2 and TRBJ1-5, the complete variable domain reads EPEVTQTPSHQVTQMGQEVILRCVPISNHLYFYWYRQILGQKVEFLVSFYNNEISEKSEIFDDQFSVERPDGSNFTLKIRSTKLEDSAMYFCASSDMLTGKGQPQHFGDGTRLSIL.